This TCR beta chain was retrieved from a study of T cell responses to AZD1222 COVID-19 vaccine. Overall study findings and caveats: In a largely white British group with more females than males, clonal diversity was possibly underestimated.

Sequencing was performed with immunoSEQ multiplex PCR; in TCRdb, only in-frame clones are kept and a portion is missing. The sample lists around 130,000 clones, approximately 90% occurring once. This clone occurred once. Its antigen is undetermined. Per germline, CDR1 LNHDA and CDR2 SQIVND (reference sequence). The CDR3 runs to 13 residues. V dropped 3 bases and J dropped 0 bases, with 5 bases sitting between them. The sequence was collected from an adult who received the AZD1222 COVID-19 vaccine. This material consisted of peripheral blood, taken 28 days after the second AZD1222 dose. The V and J genes are TRBV19 and TRBJ1-1, with D unclear. The CDR3 loop reads CASSITMNTEAFF. In DNA, the CDR3 is TGTGCCAGTAGTATTACCATGAACACTGAAGCTTTCTTT.